The 28 T cell receptor beta chains given below trace back to one sample, sequenced in a study of vaccination effects on CD4 cells after COVID-19. Their antigens remain unidentified. ViraFEST assay sequencing came after antigen-specific CD4+ T cells were expanded with viral peptide pools. Culture lasted about 10 days before CD4+ T cell isolation. Measured with immunoSEQ multiplex PCR; TCRdb has only the in-frame clones, and not every one. The sample comprises around 13,000 clones, 76% of which are singletons, and roughly 24% rests with the top ten. This specimen consisted of CD4+ T cells from PBMCs cultured with HCoV-229E spike peptides, obtained before COVID-19 vaccination. The receptors stem from a human donor who received a COVID-19 vaccine.

The J gene is TRBJ2-5, the V gene TRBV19, with D possibly being TRBD1 (6 bases). V lost 6 bases and J lost 5, with 16 bases in between. Germline CDR1 LNHDA, CDR2 SQIVND (reference sequence). The length of the CDR3 is 14 residues. The DNA of the CDR3 is TGTGCCAGTAGAGTAGGCAGGGGTGGCGAGACCCAGTACTTC. This translates into CASRVGRGGETQYF.

The V call is TRBV5-1, the J call TRBJ1-2; possibly TRBD1 for D (5 bases). Germline CDR1 SGHRS, CDR2 YFSETQ. CDR3 length: 14 amino acids. V lost 4 bases and J lost 8, with 18 bases in between. This chain's CDR3 is CASSPEVGGRGYTF. The CDR3 DNA is TGCGCCAGCAGCCCCGAGGTCGGGGGGAGAGGCTACACCTTC.

The rearrangement uses TRBV28 and TRBJ1-6, with D unclear. The CDR3 spans 12 residues. Germline CDR1 and CDR2: MDHEN and SYDVKM. V was clipped by 7 bases and J by 7 bases, with 8 bases between them. This chain's CDR3 is CASKEWNSPLHF. The CDR3 DNA sequence: TGTGCCAGCAAGGAGTGGAATTCACCCCTCCACTTT.

The chain recombines TRBV5-1 with TRBJ1-2, with 11 bases lining up with TRBD1. V was clipped by 0 bases and J by 2 bases; unmatched bases: 0. Germline V lookup: CDR1 SGHRS, CDR2 YFSETQ. The CDR3 totals 15 residues. The CDR3 loop reads CASSLGDRGNYGYTF. The DNA of the CDR3 is TGCGCCAGCAGCTTGGGGGACAGGGGGAACTATGGCTACACCTTC.

The chain is built from TRBV7-3 and TRBJ2-3; tentative D call: TRBD1 (6 bases). The CDR3 sequence is 12 residues long. Trimming shortened V by 5 bases and J by 5 bases, and 8 bases separated the two germline ends. Looked up from germline, CDR1 is SGHTA and CDR2 is FQGTGA. CDR3 sequence: CASSKQGDTQYF. CDR3 nucleotide sequence: TGTGCCAGCAGCAAACAGGGAGATACGCAGTATTTT.

The CDR3 bases are TGTGCCAGCAGCCAAGGGACAGGACTGAACACTGAAGCTTTCTTT. It is translated as CASSQGTGLNTEAFF. The rearrangement joins TRBV3-1 (or the pseudogene TRBV3-2) to TRBJ1-1; 7 nucleotides match TRBD1. J lost 0 bases, V lost 1 base, and 2 bases had no gene match. CDR1 and CDR2 from the germline V gene are LGHDT and YNNKEL (reference sequence). The CDR3 length is 15 residues.

CDR3 loop: CATQEGGGSYEQYF. CDR3 DNA sequence: TGTGCCACTCAAGAGGGGGGGGGCTCCTACGAGCAGTACTTC. The rearrangement uses TRBV15 and TRBJ2-7; possible D gene TRBD2, 7 bases. The CDR3 spans 14 residues. Germline values: CDR1 LNHNV, CDR2 YYDKDF (reference sequence). V was clipped by 9 bases and J by 0 bases, with 15 bases between them.

The chain has TRBV7-3 and TRBJ2-1; tentatively, D is TRBD1 (6 bases). This CDR3 has 13 amino acids. Germline CDR1 reads SGHTA; CDR2 reads FQGTGA. The V and J ends lost 0 bases and 14 bases respectively, with 14 bases between them. CDR3 sequence: CASSLTANRVKFF. The CDR3 DNA is TGTGCCAGCAGCTTAACCGCCAACAGGGTTAAGTTCTTC.

This clone was recorded once. The chain couples TRBV6-5 to TRBJ2-1; a possible D gene is TRBD1 (6 bases). V lost 6 bases and J 3 bases, leaving 9 bases between the germline ends. The CDR3 totals 13 residues. Germline V gene sequence: CDR1 MNHEY, CDR2 SVGAGI. This CDR3 reads CASRWTDYNEQFF. The CDR3 DNA reads as TGTGCCAGCAGATGGACAGACTACAATGAGCAGTTCTTC.

This clone has a handful of counts. V and J are TRBV30 and TRBJ1-1; D call uncertain. CDR3 length: 13 amino acids. Germline lookup yields CDR1 GTSNPN and CDR2 SVGIG (reference sequence). Trimming took off 5 bases at V and 0 bases at J, with 10 bases between the two ends. The DNA for the CDR3 is TGTGCCTGGGGCGTCAATATGAACACTGAAGCTTTCTTT. Encoded protein: CAWGVNMNTEAFF.

The chain combines TRBV4-2 with TRBJ1-5; the D is unclear. The V and J ends lost 3 bases and 2 bases respectively, with 11 bases between them. CDR1 LGHNA and CDR2 YNFKEQ come from the germline V gene. CDR3 length equals 15 residues. In DNA, the CDR3 is TGTGCCAGCAGCCAGTTGGGAGAAGGCAATCAGCCCCAGCATTTT. Amino acids: CASSQLGEGNQPQHF.

The genes are TRBV2 and TRBJ1-2, with TRBD1 matching 8 bases. Trimming took 6 bases from V and 8 from J; bases not matched to a gene: 8. Germline V gene lookup returns CDR1 SNHLY and CDR2 FYNNEI. The CDR3 extends over 13 amino acids. CDR3 amino acids: CASRKQGEGGYTF. CDR3 in DNA: TGTGCCAGCAGGAAACAGGGGGAAGGGGGCTACACCTTC.

The DNA of the CDR3 is TGTGCCAGCAGCTTCGGCAGTCCCCCCACAGAGCAGTACTTC. Translation: CASSFGSPPTEQYF. The chain recombines TRBV7-9 with TRBJ2-7; D call uncertain. CDR1 and CDR2 from the germline V gene are SEHNR and FQNEAQ (reference sequence). The germline V and J ends were trimmed by 3 bases and 7 bases, with 16 bases remaining between them. The CDR3 length is 14 residues.

This clone turned up a few times. This chain uses TRBV3-1 (or the pseudogene TRBV3-2) with TRBJ2-1, with 9 bases aligning to TRBD1. Germline values: CDR1 LGHDT, CDR2 YNNKEL (reference sequence). V shed 4 bases, J shed 6 bases, and the junction held 7 bases outside the gene matches. The CDR3 spans 15 residues. The CDR3 protein is CASSRRDRAFNEQFF. In nucleotides, the CDR3 is TGTGCCAGCAGCCGACGGGACAGGGCTTTCAATGAGCAGTTCTTC.

The chain combines TRBV5-1 with TRBJ1-2; D may be TRBD1 (6 bases). Germline V gene sequence: CDR1 SGHRS, CDR2 YFSETQ. This CDR3 region has 16 residues. V lost 0 bases and J lost 2, with 14 bases in between. The CDR3 here is CASSLGLGQMNYGYTF. The CDR3 DNA follows: TGCGCCAGCAGCTTGGGGTTGGGACAAATGAACTATGGCTACACCTTC.

This rearrangement joins TRBV28 to TRBJ2-1; 7 bases are shared with TRBD2. This CDR3 region has 16 residues. The germline V gene encodes CDR1 MDHEN and CDR2 SYDVKM. V was pared by 6 bases and J by 7 bases, with 15 bases of the junction left unmatched. The chain's CDR3 is CASRPWRGGDGNEQFF. CDR3 DNA: TGTGCCAGCAGGCCCTGGCGGGGAGGGGACGGGAATGAGCAGTTCTTC.

This sequence joins TRBV4-2 and TRBJ2-5; no clear D. With 1 base removed from V and 0 bases from J, the gap between germline ends came to 15 bases. The CDR3 is made up of 17 amino acids. CDR1 and CDR2 from the germline V gene are LGHNA and YNFKEQ. The CDR3 here is CASSQGGSGGDQETQYF. The CDR3 coding sequence is TGTGCCAGCAGCCAAGGAGGCAGTGGCGGAGACCAAGAGACCCAGTACTTC.

The gene calls are TRBV19 and TRBJ1-3; perhaps TRBD1 as D (6 bases). The V end was cut by 6 bases, the J end by 0 bases, with 9 bases between. Germline V gives CDR1 LNHDA, CDR2 SQIVND (reference sequence). The CDR3 loop spans 14 amino acids. The CDR3 DNA reads as TGTGCCAGTAGATGGGACATCTCTGGAAACACCATATATTTT. This translates into CASRWDISGNTIYF.

This chain links TRBV6-5 with TRBJ2-7, with unresolved D. Germline CDR1 MNHEY, CDR2 SVGAGI. V shed 8 bases and J shed 0 bases, with 14 bases lying between them. The CDR3 contains 14 residues. The CDR3 reads CASRDGASSYEQYF. For the CDR3, the DNA is TGTGCCAGCCGAGACGGCGCCAGCTCCTACGAGCAGTACTTC.

J is TRBJ1-1 and V is TRBV24-1, with TRBD1 matching 9 bases. The trim removed 9 bases at V and 7 bases at J, leaving 11 bases unmatched. CDR1 is KGHDR, CDR2 SFDVKD, per germline. The CDR3 runs to 14 residues. The DNA of the CDR3 is TGTGCCACCGGGACAGGGACGACTACCGATGAAGCTTTCTTT. It yields the protein CATGTGTTTDEAFF.

This chain connects TRBV5-1 to TRBJ1-1; the D gene is possibly TRBD1 (6 bases). V lost 4 bases and J 7 bases, leaving 17 bases between the germline ends. This CDR3 spans 14 amino acids. The germline gives CDR1 SGHRS, CDR2 YFSETQ. DNA for the CDR3: TGCGCCAGCAGCCTAGACCAGGGGCCCGATGAAGCTTTCTTT. It encodes CASSLDQGPDEAFF.

In this sample, this clone turned up a few times. V is TRBV28 and J is TRBJ2-1; 14 nucleotides agree with TRBD2. CDR3 length: 13 residues. Germline-derived CDR1 and CDR2 are MDHEN and SYDVKM. Losses at the gene ends were 9 bases for V and 10 bases for J; bases not matched to a gene: 5. CDR3 DNA: TGTGCCAGTGGGACTAGCGGGAGAGGCGAGCAGTTCTTC. Protein sequence: CASGTSGRGEQFF.

This chain links TRBV29-1 with TRBJ2-1; 7 bases agree with TRBD2. This CDR3 is 16 amino acids long. J gave up 3 bases and V 6 bases, and 14 bases lay outside the gene matches. Germline values: CDR1 SQVTM, CDR2 ANQGSEA. CDR3 amino acids: CSVPPASSGIYNEQFF. In DNA form, the CDR3 reads TGCAGCGTACCCCCAGCTTCTAGCGGCATCTACAATGAGCAGTTCTTC.

The chain carries TRBV7-2 and TRBJ1-4; 9 positions agree with TRBD1. Germline CDR1 and CDR2: SGHTA and FQGNSA. J was trimmed by 6 bases and V by 5 bases; bases with no gene match: 7. The CDR3 spans 15 residues. The CDR3 sequence: CASSGTGGAYEKLFF. The DNA for the CDR3 is TGTGCCAGCAGCGGCACAGGGGGCGCGTATGAAAAACTGTTTTTT.

This clone was observed once. V usage is TRBV5-1 and J usage is TRBJ2-5; TRBD1 aligns across 8 bases. The CDR3 length is 13 residues. Per germline, CDR1 SGHRS and CDR2 YFSETQ. V gave up 5 bases and J gave up 5 bases; unmatched junction bases: 5. The CDR3 reads CASRPGQGETQYF. CDR3 sequence (DNA): TGCGCCAGCAGGCCCGGACAGGGCGAGACCCAGTACTTC.

The chain employs TRBV19 and TRBJ2-5; D gene uncertain. Germline V gene data show CDR1 as LNHDA and CDR2 as SQIVND (reference sequence). The V end lost 0 bases, the J end lost 4 bases, and 6 bases lay between the germline ends. The CDR3 consists of 13 residues. CDR3 amino acids: CASSIDPGETQYF. In nucleotides, the CDR3 is TGTGCCAGTAGTATAGATCCCGGAGAGACCCAGTACTTC.

This clone was counted between two and nine times. The genes are TRBV7-9 and TRBJ1-6; no firm D call. Trimming removed 7 bases from V and 7 bases from J, with 14 bases in between. CDR1 and CDR2 (germline): SEHNR, FQNEAQ (reference sequence). The CDR3 covers 14 residues. CDR3 nucleotide sequence: TGTGCCAGCACCGGGCAGTCTCCCAATTCACCCCTCCACTTT. It specifies CASTGQSPNSPLHF.

This clone showed up just a few times. The rearrangement joins TRBV6-5 to TRBJ2-7; D is ambiguous. CDR3 length: 14 amino acids. Trimming removed 8 bases at V and 1 base at J, with 15 bases between. The germline gives CDR1 MNHEY, CDR2 SVGAGI. The CDR3 is CASSEDVRSYEQYF. As DNA, the CDR3 is TGTGCCAGCTCCGAGGACGTGAGATCCTACGAGCAGTACTTC.